The rows below give T cell receptor beta chains drawn from one sample of a study of early T cells in non-severe SARS-CoV-2 infection. TCRdb fed the 5' RACE reads into MiXCR, producing one record per CDR3 protein. The sample contains tens of thousands of distinct CDR3 sequences, around 5.7% of which appear only once. The material sequenced was whole blood. All receptors derive from an adult who was a healthcare worker with PCR-confirmed SARS-CoV-2 infection or an uninfected control (not recorded which). The CDR3 runs from the conserved cysteine through the conserved F or W.

J gene	V gene	CDR3 protein
TRBJ2-2	TRBV10-2	CASSESSMGLATEELFF
TRBJ1-5	TRBV6-1	CASSEARETQPQHF
TRBJ1-5	TRBV12-3/TRBV12-4	CASSLQGDEPQHF
TRBJ2-6	TRBV3-1	CASSPDAAGANVLTF
TRBJ2-6	TRBV5-1	CASSLDRGGTGANVLTF
TRBJ1-5	TRBV12-3/TRBV12-4	CASSLLGESRQPQHF
TRBJ2-2	TRBV5-1	CASSLSDSYPGELFF
TRBJ2-7	TRBV29-1	CSVEDGRDYEQYF
TRBJ2-1	TRBV21-1	CASSRGRDSDFNEQFF
TRBJ2-7	TRBV18	CASSPRATPGLAGGPPYEQYF
TRBJ1-4	TRBV29-1	CSVSQGAREKLFF
TRBJ2-1	TRBV28	CASSLPPSYNEQFF
TRBJ2-5	TRBV7-9	CASSPTFRLAGVQETQYF
TRBJ1-1	TRBV12-3/TRBV12-4	CASSFGAGERGEAFF
TRBJ2-7	TRBV6-1	CASSESFEAFYEQYF
TRBJ1-5	TRBV2	CASSEARAINQPQHF
TRBJ1-4	TRBV7-7	CASSLGAAANEKLFF
TRBJ2-7	TRBV4-1	CASSHLGQGYEQYF
TRBJ2-1	TRBV5-1	CASSAGQGPTYNEQFF
TRBJ2-3	TRBV12-3/TRBV12-4	CASSKYTGSTDTQYF
TRBJ1-6	TRBV5-4	CASSQIQGSRYNSPLHF
TRBJ2-2	TRBV20-1	CSASRSGVSTGELFF
TRBJ1-1	TRBV29-1	CSVKPSNTEAFF
TRBJ2-1	TRBV10-2	CASSEPRLAGVDEQFF
TRBJ2-7	TRBV28	CASSARLSYEQYF
TRBJ2-7	TRBV27	CASSYSGLSYEQYF